The clone carrying this TCR beta chain was recorded only once. Its antigen is unidentified. This entry belongs to a study of cytomegalovirus exposure and HLA in healthy donors. Overall study: A preliminary data release comprised roughly 80 million unique TCRs obtained from HLA-typed donors. Study-wide results and caveats: For most TCR sequences rarity was the rule, although some public TCRs occurred in many donors. Later genetic work tied a missense DCLRE1C variant to beta-chain V and J trimming. The study listed approximately 160 cytomegalovirus-associated TCR beta chains.

CDR3 length equals 15 residues. Germline lookup yields CDR1 SGHTA and CDR2 FQGTGA. V was pared by 5 bases and J by 2 bases, with 9 bases of the junction left unmatched. Amplification used 60 Vbeta primers and 13 Jbeta primers. This table comes from immunoSEQ multiplex PCR, and its TCRdb copy is limited to in-frame clones, with some not included. The sample shows 140,000 to 150,000 clones, about three quarters of them seen only once. Source material: PBMCs. The source of this sequence is a man aged 40-50 years in good health and CMV-seropositive. J is TRBJ2-7 and V is TRBV7-3, with 7 bases aligning to TRBD2. The CDR3 loop reads CASSQVPSGPYEQYF. The CDR3 DNA follows: TGTGCCAGCAGCCAAGTCCCTAGCGGACCCTACGAGCAGTACTTC.